The clone carrying this TCR beta chain was detected only a few times. A much larger clonotype is one base distant, so this may be a read error. As the CDR3 is not closed by the conserved phenylalanine or tryptophan, this likely results from a read error. Patients included in sequencing had previously demonstrated CD8+CD57+ cell expansion by flow cytometry. Patients, without exception, had severe acquired aplastic anemia. The TCR beta profiling, which covered VDJ combination and CDR3 sequence, was carried out using genomic DNA as the template. TCRdb recomputed calls from the reads with MiXCR, one row per CDR3 protein. The sample carries 250,000 or so distinct CDR3 sequences, more than 45% recorded once. Deletions cut 8 bases from V and 2 bases from J, with 13 bases between. This CDR3 has 13 residues. Germline V gene sequence: CDR1 SEHNR, CDR2 FQNEAQ (reference sequence). This record belongs to a study of CD8+CD57+ T cells in acquired aplastic anemia.

The gene calls are TRBV7-9 and TRBJ2-7; D possibly uses TRBD1 or TRBD2 (5 bases each). The TCR originated in a human donor with aplastic anemia. Sequencing was performed on sorted CD4+, CD8+, or CD8+CD57+ T cells (not recorded which) from PBMCs. DNA for the CDR3: TGTGCCAGCTCCGGGACGGGGACCTACGAGCAGTACCTC. This translates into CASSGTGTYEQYL.